Below are 30 T cell receptor beta chains sequenced from a single sample in a study of blood T cells in healthy people across ages. Using a J-beta primer mix together with a sample-barcoded 5' primer, a second PCR was run for roughly 6 to 11 cycles. TCRdb reprocessed the 5' RACE reads via MiXCR and lists one record per CDR3 protein. Of approximately 1.5 million distinct CDR3 sequences listed, around 36% are singletons. Sequenced sample: blood. These receptors were collected from a woman aged 25 to 39 in good health.

In its sample, this clonotype was seen a few times. This rearrangement joins TRBV7-6 to TRBJ1-2, with D uncertain. Germline V gives CDR1 SGHVS, CDR2 FNYEAQ. The CDR3 has 12 residues. V lost 5 bases and J 8 bases, leaving 12 bases between the germline ends. The CDR3 here is CASSDSYDGYTF. The DNA for the CDR3 is TGTGCCAGCAGCGACTCCTACGACGGCTACACCTTC.

The chain combines TRBV2 with TRBJ1-5; no definite D call. With 2 bases removed from V and 6 bases from J, the gap between germline ends came to 14 bases. The CDR3 extends over 15 amino acids. Germline V gene sequence: CDR1 SNHLY, CDR2 FYNNEI. CDR3: CASSERAAPRQPQHF. CDR3 sequence (DNA): TGTGCCAGCAGTGAAAGGGCAGCCCCTCGTCAGCCCCAGCATTTT.

About this clonotype: At one of its ends the junction is not consistent with the germline gene, which may arise from a read error. The chain couples TRBV7-2 to TRBJ2-7; D is unclear. The length of the CDR3 is 12 residues. Germline V CDR1 and CDR2: SGHTA, FQGNSA. In DNA, the CDR3 is TGTGCCGGCAGCTCAACCCGTTACGAGCAGTACTTC. Translating gives CAGSSTRYEQYF.

This clonotype was counted a few times. The rearrangement joins TRBV20-1 to TRBJ2-3, with 10 positions matching TRBD2. The V and J ends lost 3 bases and 5 bases, in that order; junction bases with no gene match: 8. CDR3 length: 15 residues. CDR1 and CDR2 from the germline V gene are DFQATT and SNEGSKA (reference sequence). CDR3 coding DNA: TGCAGTGCTAGTAGGCCTAGCGGGAGAGAAGATACGCAGTATTTT. This codes for CSASRPSGREDTQYF.

The chain couples TRBV25-1 to TRBJ1-1; 10 bases align to TRBD1. The V and J ends lost 11 bases and 1 base, in that order; junction bases with no gene match: 1. This CDR3 spans 12 amino acids. The germline CDR1 and CDR2 sequences are MGHDK and SYGVNS. The CDR3, as DNA: TGTGCCGGGACAGGGGCGAACACTGAAGCTTTCTTT. Translated: CAGTGANTEAFF.

This clonotype has a single count. A junction end diverges from the germline sequence, so it may reflect a read error. The chain links TRBV20-1 to TRBJ2-7, with D possibly matching TRBD2 (6 bases). The CDR3 runs to 14 residues. CDR1 DFQATT and CDR2 SNEGSKA come from the germline V gene (reference sequence). CDR3 coding DNA: TGCAGTACTAGCCACCCACGGCTAACATACGAGCAGTACTTC. Translation gives CSTSHPRLTYEQYF.

The gene calls are TRBV27 and TRBJ2-1; 8 positions match TRBD1. Germline loops: CDR1 MNHEY, CDR2 SMNVEV (reference sequence). Trimming cost V 6 bases and J 7 bases; bases outside gene matches: 17. The CDR3 spans 17 residues. The CDR3 bases are TGTGCCAGCAGGGCACTACCCCAACAGGGGGTCGAGAATGAGCAGTTCTTC. Translating gives CASRALPQQGVENEQFF.

The gene calls are TRBV5-1 and TRBJ1-1; the match to TRBD1 covers 7 bases. Germline V gene sequence: CDR1 SGHRS, CDR2 YFSETQ. The CDR3 spans 15 residues. V shed 2 bases, J shed 5 bases, and the junction held 9 bases outside the gene matches. CDR3 in amino acids: CASSFAGGAGTEAFF. The CDR3 nucleotides are TGCGCCAGCAGCTTTGCAGGGGGTGCGGGTACTGAAGCTTTCTTT.

The rearrangement links TRBV20-1 to TRBJ2-7, with D possibly being TRBD1 (6 bases). Trimming pared 1 base from V and 3 bases from J, leaving 10 bases between. CDR1 is DFQATT, CDR2 SNEGSKA, per germline (reference sequence). CDR3 length: 13 residues. In DNA, the CDR3 is TGCAGTGCTAGAGTTACAGGGTTCTACGAGCAGTACTTC. Protein sequence: CSARVTGFYEQYF.

This rearrangement joins TRBV15 to TRBJ1-3, with a tentative D call TRBD1 (6 bases). The CDR3 extends over 14 amino acids. Germline lookup yields CDR1 LNHNV and CDR2 YYDKDF (reference sequence). The V and J ends lost 5 bases and 6 bases respectively, with 14 bases between them. CDR3 protein: CATSRGQFPNTIYF. The CDR3 coding sequence is TGTGCCACCAGCCGCGGACAGTTTCCAAACACCATATATTTT.

The chain has TRBV5-1 and TRBJ2-5, with TRBD2 matching 11 bases. Germline values: CDR1 SGHRS, CDR2 YFSETQ. This CDR3 spans 14 amino acids. With 4 bases clipped from V and 6 bases from J, the junction kept 5 bases outside the gene matches. As DNA, the CDR3 is TGCGCCAGCAGCCCAACTAGCGGGGGAAAGACCCAGTACTTC. Amino acid sequence: CASSPTSGGKTQYF.

This clonotype was seen ten or more times. In DNA form, the CDR3 reads TGTGCCATCAGTGAGTCGCTGGACAGCTACAATGAGCAGTTCTTC. Its protein product is CAISESLDSYNEQFF. The chain recombines TRBV10-3 with TRBJ2-1, with D possibly matching TRBD1 (6 bases). V lost 0 bases and J 3 bases, leaving 9 bases between the germline ends. The CDR3 is 15 residues long. Germline V gives CDR1 ENHRY, CDR2 SYGVKD.

The chain carries TRBV5-1 and TRBJ1-1; 8 bases line up with TRBD1. CDR3 length equals 13 residues. V shed 4 bases, J shed 6 bases, and the junction held 5 bases outside the gene matches. The germline V gene has CDR1 SGHRS and CDR2 YFSETQ. The CDR3 spells CASSTGQGPEAFF. DNA of the CDR3: TGCGCCAGCAGCACAGGACAGGGCCCTGAAGCTTTCTTT.

CDR3 DNA sequence: TGCGCCAGCAGCCAAGTCGAGACAGGGGGCCCTCAGCCCCAGCATTTT. Translating gives CASSQVETGGPQPQHF. The chain couples TRBV4-1 to TRBJ1-5; TRBD1 matches at 10 bases. Germline CDR1 MGHRA, CDR2 YSYEKL. With V trimmed by 1 base and J by 6 bases, 6 bases remained unmatched. This CDR3 comprises 16 residues.

This clonotype was seen a handful of times. The CDR3 DNA follows: TGTGCCAGCAGTGACGACTGGAATAGCTCCTACGAGCAGTACTTC. It specifies CASSDDWNSSYEQYF. V is TRBV6-1 and J is TRBJ2-7, with D uncertain. V was clipped by 3 bases and J by 0 bases, with 12 bases between them. Germline loops: CDR1 MNHNS, CDR2 SASEGT. The CDR3 is 15 amino acids.

This clonotype was seen more than once but under ten times. The chain carries TRBV7-2 and TRBJ2-7; unclear D gene. The length of the CDR3 is 13 residues. Trimming left V 3 bases short and J 6 bases short, with 12 bases between. The germline CDR1 and CDR2 sequences are SGHTA and FQGNSA. The CDR3 is CASSFLVVGEQYF. In DNA, the CDR3 is TGTGCCAGCAGCTTCTTAGTCGTGGGCGAGCAGTACTTC.

This clonotype was counted a single time. One junction end disagrees with the germline gene, perhaps due to a read error. The chain has TRBV5-1 and TRBJ1-1, with D tentatively TRBD1 (5 bases). This CDR3 has 14 residues. Germline V gives CDR1 SGHRS, CDR2 YFSETQ. CDR3 nucleotide sequence: TGCGCCAGCAGCCTGGGGGGAATGAACACTGGAGCTTTCTTT. The encoded protein is CASSLGGMNTGAFF.

The chain combines TRBV24-1 with TRBJ1-2; TRBD1 agrees at 8 bases. Trimming removed 2 bases from V and 4 bases from J; junction bases left unmatched: 2. Per the germline V gene, CDR1 is KGHDR and CDR2 is SFDVKD. The CDR3 contains 14 residues. The CDR3 reads CATSDSDRAYGYTF. The CDR3 DNA reads TGTGCCACCAGTGATTCGGACAGGGCCTATGGCTACACCTTC.

V and J are TRBV7-2 and TRBJ2-7, with 7 nucleotides matching TRBD1. Germline assignment: CDR1 SGHTA and CDR2 FQGNSA. This CDR3 is 14 amino acids long. The junction had 6 bases not matched to a gene; V was cut back by 4 bases and J by 3 bases. Here the CDR3 reads CASSSGQRIYEQYF. The CDR3 DNA follows: TGTGCCAGCAGCTCGGGACAGCGGATCTACGAGCAGTACTTC.

The count of this clonotype is one. The chain couples TRBV6-1 to TRBJ2-3; 9 bases match TRBD2. Germline CDR1 MNHNS, CDR2 SASEGT. J was trimmed by 2 bases and V by 7 bases; bases with no gene match: 7. There are 15 residues in the CDR3. CDR3 in amino acids: CASMQLAGSTDTQYF. The CDR3 DNA follows: TGTGCCAGCATGCAGCTAGCGGGATCCACAGATACGCAGTATTTT.

This chain joins TRBV7-9 and TRBJ2-7; D ambiguous. Germline V gives CDR1 SEHNR, CDR2 FQNEAQ (reference sequence). Trimming cost V 5 bases and J 4 bases, with 12 bases left between them. The CDR3 is 13 amino acids. This CDR3 reads CASSPVNNYEQYF. Here the CDR3 DNA reads TGTGCCAGCAGCCCCGTTAATAATTACGAGCAGTACTTC.

The V call is TRBV6-5, the J call TRBJ2-1, with 7 positions matching TRBD2. V was pared by 0 bases and J by 0 bases, with 5 bases of the junction left unmatched. CDR1 is MNHEY, CDR2 SVGAGI, per germline. The CDR3 is made up of 17 amino acids. CDR3 nucleotides: TGTGCCAGCAGTTACTCTGGGTTAGCGGGCTCCTACAATGAGCAGTTCTTC. It specifies CASSYSGLAGSYNEQFF.

The V gene is TRBV9, the J gene TRBJ2-5; maybe TRBD1 (6 bases). Germline V gene data show CDR1 as SGDLS and CDR2 as YYNGEE. V was pared by 3 bases and J by 4 bases, with 10 bases between. The CDR3 contains 13 residues. CDR3 coding DNA: TGTGCCAGCAGCGATGAACAGGGAGAGACCCAGTACTTC. Its translation is CASSDEQGETQYF.

This clonotype has more than one count but fewer than ten. The V and J genes are TRBV2 and TRBJ1-2, with 7 bases aligning to TRBD1. V lost 8 bases to trimming and J lost 8 bases; unmatched junction nucleotides: 11. Germline CDR1 SNHLY, CDR2 FYNNEI. The CDR3 contains 13 residues. CDR3 sequence reads: CASGGQNYGGYTF. CDR3 sequence (DNA): TGTGCCAGCGGGGGACAGAACTACGGGGGCTACACCTTC. Using reference TRBV2 and TRBJ1-2 for the parts outside the CDR3, the full variable domain is EPEVTQTPSHQVTQMGQEVILRCVPISNHLYFYWYRQILGQKVEFLVSFYNNEISEKSEIFDDQFSVERPDGSNFTLKIRSTKLEDSAMYFCASGGQNYGGYTFGSGTRLTVV.

This clonotype was seen more than once but under ten times. The V gene is TRBV5-1, the J gene TRBJ2-7; TRBD1 matches 10 bases. The germline V gene has CDR1 SGHRS and CDR2 YFSETQ. V shed 7 bases and J 6 bases; nucleotides not matched to a gene: 13. The CDR3 consists of 15 residues. CDR3 residues: CASGLSTGGLREQYF. The CDR3 DNA reads TGCGCCAGCGGTCTCTCGACAGGGGGCCTACGCGAGCAGTACTTC.

This rearrangement joins TRBV6-1 to TRBJ2-1; TRBD1 might be the D (5 bases). The V gene's germline CDR1 is MNHNS and CDR2 SASEGT. There are 15 residues in the CDR3. V lost 7 bases to trimming and J lost 3 bases, with 16 bases between them. In DNA form, the CDR3 reads TGTGCCAGCATCGTAGGGGCAGGGAACTACAATGAGCAGTTCTTC. It encodes CASIVGAGNYNEQFF.

This clonotype has more than one count but fewer than ten. The gene calls are TRBV10-3 and TRBJ2-7; 7 bases fit TRBD1. The J call may be mistaken, given a closer DNA end match to TRBJ2-5. The CDR3 runs to 15 residues. Germline CDR1 and CDR2: ENHRY and SYGVKD. CDR3 loop: CAISEGSRGTETQYF. The CDR3 nucleotides read TGTGCCATCAGTGAGGGGAGCAGGGGGACAGAGACCCAGTACTTC.

The chain uses TRBV18 and TRBJ2-1, with 11 bases that match TRBD2. The CDR3 is 18 amino acids. Germline values: CDR1 KGHSH, CDR2 LQKENI. J lost 3 bases, V lost 6 bases, and 13 bases had no gene match. The CDR3 DNA reads TGTGCCAGCTCGCCCCCCTTTAGCGGGAGGGCCATCTACAATGAGCAGTTCTTC. Translation gives CASSPPFSGRAIYNEQFF.

J is TRBJ1-5 and V is TRBV7-2, with D perhaps TRBD1 (6 bases). The ends were cut back, 4 bases at V and 3 bases at J, with 13 bases in the middle. CDR3 size: 15 residues. The V gene's germline CDR1 is SGHTA and CDR2 FQGNSA. CDR3 sequence (DNA): TGTGCCAGCAGCTCCGACAGGCCGTACAATCAGCCCCAGCATTTT. Its protein is CASSSDRPYNQPQHF.

There are a few counts of this clonotype. The chain uses TRBV29-1 and TRBJ1-2; TRBD1 matches at 7 bases. V lost 3 bases and J lost 2; bases outside the gene matches: 12. The germline gives CDR1 SQVTM, CDR2 ANQGSEA. CDR3 size: 16 residues. This chain's CDR3 is CSVDEGGGASNYGYTF. In nucleotides, the CDR3 is TGCAGCGTTGATGAAGGAGGGGGCGCTTCCAACTATGGCTACACCTTC.